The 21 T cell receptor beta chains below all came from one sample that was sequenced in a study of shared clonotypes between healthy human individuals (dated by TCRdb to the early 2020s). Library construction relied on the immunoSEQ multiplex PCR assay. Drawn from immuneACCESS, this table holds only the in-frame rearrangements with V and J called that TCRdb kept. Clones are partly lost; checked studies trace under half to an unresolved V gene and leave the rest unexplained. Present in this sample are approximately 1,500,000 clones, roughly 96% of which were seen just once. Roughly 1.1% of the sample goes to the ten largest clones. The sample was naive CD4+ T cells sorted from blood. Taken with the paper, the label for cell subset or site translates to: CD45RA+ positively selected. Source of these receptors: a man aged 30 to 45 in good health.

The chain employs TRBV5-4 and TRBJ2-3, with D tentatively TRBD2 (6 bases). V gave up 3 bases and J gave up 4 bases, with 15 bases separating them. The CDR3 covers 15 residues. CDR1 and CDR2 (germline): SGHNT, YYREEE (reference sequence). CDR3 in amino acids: CASSSEAGSADTQYF. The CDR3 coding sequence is TGTGCCAGCAGCTCCGAAGCGGGTAGCGCAGATACGCAGTATTTT.

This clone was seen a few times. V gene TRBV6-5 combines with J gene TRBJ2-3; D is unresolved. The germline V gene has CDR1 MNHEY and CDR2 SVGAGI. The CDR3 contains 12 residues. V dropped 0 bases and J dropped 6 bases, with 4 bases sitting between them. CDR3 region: CASSYSSDTQYF. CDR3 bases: TGTGCCAGCAGTTACTCGTCGGATACGCAGTATTTT.

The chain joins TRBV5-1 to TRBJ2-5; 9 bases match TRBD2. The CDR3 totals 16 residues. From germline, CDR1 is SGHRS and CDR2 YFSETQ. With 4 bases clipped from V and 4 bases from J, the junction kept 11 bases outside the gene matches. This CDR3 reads CASSLRLAAPVETQYF. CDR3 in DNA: TGCGCCAGCAGCCTCCGACTAGCGGCTCCCGTAGAGACCCAGTACTTC.

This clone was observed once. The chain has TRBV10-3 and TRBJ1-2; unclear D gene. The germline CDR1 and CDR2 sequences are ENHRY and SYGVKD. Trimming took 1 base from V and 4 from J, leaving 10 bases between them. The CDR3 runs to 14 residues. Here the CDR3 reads CAISEFLQSYGYTF. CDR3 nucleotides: TGTGCCATCAGTGAGTTTTTGCAGTCCTATGGCTACACCTTC.

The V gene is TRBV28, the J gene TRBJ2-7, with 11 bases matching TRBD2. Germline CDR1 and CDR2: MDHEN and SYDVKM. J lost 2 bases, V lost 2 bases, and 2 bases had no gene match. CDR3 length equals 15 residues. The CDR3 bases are TGTGCCAGCAGTTTACGACTAGCGGGAACCTACGAGCAGTACTTC. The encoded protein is CASSLRLAGTYEQYF.

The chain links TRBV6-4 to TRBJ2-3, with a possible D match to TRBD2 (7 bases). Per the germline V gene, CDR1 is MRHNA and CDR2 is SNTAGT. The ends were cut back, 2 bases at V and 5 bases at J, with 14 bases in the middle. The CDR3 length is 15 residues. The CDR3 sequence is CASSDIGGGRDTQYF. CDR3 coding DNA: TGTGCCAGCAGTGACATTGGGGGCGGGAGAGATACGCAGTATTTT.

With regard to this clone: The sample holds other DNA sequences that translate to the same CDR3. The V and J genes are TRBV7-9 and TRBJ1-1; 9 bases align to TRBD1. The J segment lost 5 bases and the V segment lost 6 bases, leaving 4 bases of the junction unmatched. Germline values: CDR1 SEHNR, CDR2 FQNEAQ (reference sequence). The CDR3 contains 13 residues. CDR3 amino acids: CASSRQGDTEAFF. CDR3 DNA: TGTGCCAGCAGTAGACAGGGGGATACTGAAGCTTTCTTT.

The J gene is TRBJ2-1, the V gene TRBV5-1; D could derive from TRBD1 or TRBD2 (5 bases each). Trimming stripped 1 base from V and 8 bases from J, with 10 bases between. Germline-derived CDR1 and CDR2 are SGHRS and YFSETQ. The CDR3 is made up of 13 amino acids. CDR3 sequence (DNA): TGCGCCAGCAGCTTGACTAGGGGCTATGAGCAGTTCTTC. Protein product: CASSLTRGYEQFF.

The chain's CDR3 is CASSSGTVTETQYF. Here the CDR3 DNA reads TGTGCCAGCAGTTCCGGGACAGTAACGGAGACCCAGTACTTC. This chain joins TRBV27 and TRBJ2-5; TRBD1 agrees at 7 bases. Germline V gives CDR1 MNHEY, CDR2 SMNVEV (reference sequence). The V and J ends lost 4 bases and 5 bases, in that order; junction bases with no gene match: 7. CDR3 length: 14 amino acids.

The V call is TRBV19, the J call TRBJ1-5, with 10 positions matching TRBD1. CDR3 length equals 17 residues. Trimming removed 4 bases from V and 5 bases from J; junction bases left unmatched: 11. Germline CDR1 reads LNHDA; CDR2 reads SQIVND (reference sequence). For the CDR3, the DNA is TGTGCCAGTAGTACCATAAGGGGGGACAGGGGTCATCAGCCCCAGCATTTT. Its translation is CASSTIRGDRGHQPQHF.

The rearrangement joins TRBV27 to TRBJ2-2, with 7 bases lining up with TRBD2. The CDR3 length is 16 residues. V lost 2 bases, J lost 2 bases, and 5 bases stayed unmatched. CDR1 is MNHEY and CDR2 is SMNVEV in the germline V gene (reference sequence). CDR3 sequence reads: CASSLKPSGNTGELFF. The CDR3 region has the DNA TGTGCCAGCAGTTTAAAGCCTAGCGGAAACACCGGGGAGCTGTTTTTT.

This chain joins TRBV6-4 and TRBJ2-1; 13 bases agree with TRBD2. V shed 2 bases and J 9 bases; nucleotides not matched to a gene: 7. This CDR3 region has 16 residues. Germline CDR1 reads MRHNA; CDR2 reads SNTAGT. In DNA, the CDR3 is TGTGCCAGCAGTGACCACACTAGCGGGAGGGCCGGTGAGCAGTTCTTC. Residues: CASSDHTSGRAGEQFF.

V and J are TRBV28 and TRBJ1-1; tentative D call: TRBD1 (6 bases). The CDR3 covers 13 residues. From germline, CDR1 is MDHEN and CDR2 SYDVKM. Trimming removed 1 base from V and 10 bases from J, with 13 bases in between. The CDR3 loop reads CASSLSDRSGAFF. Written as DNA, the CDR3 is TGTGCCAGCAGTTTATCGGACAGATCGGGAGCTTTCTTT.

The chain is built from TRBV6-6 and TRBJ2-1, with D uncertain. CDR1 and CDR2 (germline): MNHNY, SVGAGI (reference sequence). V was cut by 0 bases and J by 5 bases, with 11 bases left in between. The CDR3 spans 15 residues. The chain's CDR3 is CASSYSEAHNNEQFF. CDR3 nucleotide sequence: TGTGCCAGCAGTTACTCAGAGGCCCACAACAATGAGCAGTTCTTC.

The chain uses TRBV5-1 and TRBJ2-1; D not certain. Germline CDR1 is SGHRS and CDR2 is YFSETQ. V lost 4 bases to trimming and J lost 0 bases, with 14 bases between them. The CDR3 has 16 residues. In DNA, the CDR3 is TGCGCCAGCAGCCCTAGAACCACTTTCTCCTACAATGAGCAGTTCTTC. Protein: CASSPRTTFSYNEQFF.

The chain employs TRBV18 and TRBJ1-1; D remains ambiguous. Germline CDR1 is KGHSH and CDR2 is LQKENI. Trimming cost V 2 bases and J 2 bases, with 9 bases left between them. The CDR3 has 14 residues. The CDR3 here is CASSPRPSNTEAFF. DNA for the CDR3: TGTGCCAGCTCACCAAGACCGAGTAACACTGAAGCTTTCTTT.

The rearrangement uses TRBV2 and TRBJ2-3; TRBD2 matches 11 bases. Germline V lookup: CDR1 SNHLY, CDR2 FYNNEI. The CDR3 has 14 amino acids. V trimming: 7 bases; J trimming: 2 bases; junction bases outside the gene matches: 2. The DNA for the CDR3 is TGTGCCAGCACGGGACTAGCGGACACAGATACGCAGTATTTT. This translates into CASTGLADTDTQYF.

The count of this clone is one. The CDR3, as DNA: TGTGCCACCGGTTGGGGGGGAACTAATGAAAAACTGTTTTTT. It specifies CATGWGGTNEKLFF. The genes are TRBV10-3 and TRBJ1-4; weak D call: TRBD1 (5 bases). The CDR3 covers 14 residues. V was clipped by 10 bases and J by 1 base, with 13 bases between them. Germline-derived CDR1 and CDR2 are ENHRY and SYGVKD.

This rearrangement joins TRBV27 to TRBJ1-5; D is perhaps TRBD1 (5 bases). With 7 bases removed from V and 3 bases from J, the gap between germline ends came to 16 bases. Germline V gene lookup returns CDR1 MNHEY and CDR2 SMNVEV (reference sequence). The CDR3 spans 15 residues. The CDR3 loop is CASTPLTGPNQPQHF. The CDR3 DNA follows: TGTGCCAGCACCCCTCTTACGGGGCCCAATCAGCCCCAGCATTTT.

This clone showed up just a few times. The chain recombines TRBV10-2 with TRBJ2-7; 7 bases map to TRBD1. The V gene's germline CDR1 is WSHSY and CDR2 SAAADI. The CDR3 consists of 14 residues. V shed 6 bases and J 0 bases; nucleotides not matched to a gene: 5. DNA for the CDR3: TGCGCCAGCAGGGGACAGTTGAGCTCCTACGAGCAGTACTTC. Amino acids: CASRGQLSSYEQYF.

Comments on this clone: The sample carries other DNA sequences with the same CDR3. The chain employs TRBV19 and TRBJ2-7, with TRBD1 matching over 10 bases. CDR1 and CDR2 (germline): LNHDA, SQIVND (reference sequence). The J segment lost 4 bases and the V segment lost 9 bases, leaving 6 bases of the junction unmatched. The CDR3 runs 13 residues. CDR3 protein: CASSRDRGYEQYF. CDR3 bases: TGTGCCAGCAGCAGGGACAGGGGTTACGAGCAGTACTTC.